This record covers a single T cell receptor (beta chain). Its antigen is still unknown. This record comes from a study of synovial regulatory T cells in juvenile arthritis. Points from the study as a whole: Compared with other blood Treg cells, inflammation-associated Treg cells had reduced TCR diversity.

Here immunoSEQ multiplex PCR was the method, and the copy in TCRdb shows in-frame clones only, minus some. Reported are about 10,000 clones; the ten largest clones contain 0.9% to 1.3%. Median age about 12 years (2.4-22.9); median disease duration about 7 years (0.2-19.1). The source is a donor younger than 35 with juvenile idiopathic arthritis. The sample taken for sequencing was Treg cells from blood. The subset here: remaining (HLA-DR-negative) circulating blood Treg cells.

CDR3 protein: CASSWTGQGASGANVLTF. The chain has TRBV19 and TRBJ2-6; lacking DNA, the TRBD1 call made by TCRdb goes unchecked. CDR1 and CDR2 (germline): LNHDA, SQIVND (reference sequence). This CDR3 is 18 amino acids long. Only the protein is available.